This T cell receptor (beta chain) came from a study of cytomegalovirus exposure and HLA in healthy donors. This CDR3 is 13 amino acids long. Germline CDR1 reads SGHTA; CDR2 reads FQGNSA. The ends were cut back, 4 bases at V and 8 bases at J, with 14 bases in the middle. Use of 60 Vbeta and 13 Jbeta primers characterized the PCR. Measured with immunoSEQ multiplex PCR; TCRdb has only the in-frame clones, and not every one. This table has roughly 120,000 clones, 74% appearing once. General study findings and limits: Upon later analysis, HLA-associated TCR beta chains proved more clonally expanded than other, equally common chains. Excluded: some indistinguishable V segments such as TRBV6-2 and TRBV6-3.

A few counts support this clone. Its antigen is not known. The clonotype was recovered from a woman aged 50 to 65 in good health and CMV-seropositive. Input material: PBMCs. This chain connects TRBV7-2 to TRBJ1-2; D is unresolved. CDR3 in amino acids: CASSSYYEGGYTF. The CDR3 DNA reads as TGTGCCAGCAGCTCCTACTACGAGGGCGGCTACACCTTC.